The T cell receptor beta chain under discussion was sequenced for a study of blood T cell repertoires in COVID-19. As processed by the authors: Estimates of nucleated cell counts were drawn from the amplification of reference gene primers. Libraries were prepared by immunoSEQ multiplex PCR; TCRdb keeps only in-frame clonotypes and omits some of them. V, J and clone size are those of that table, while D and trimming were read from the DNA. Here the sample spans 160,000 or so clones, around 79% being singletons. CDR3 length: 13 amino acids. CDR1 is GTSNPN and CDR2 is SVGIG in the germline V gene (reference sequence). Trimming pared 0 bases from V and 1 base from J, leaving 6 bases between.

The receptor comes from a woman aged 55-70 years with COVID-19, enrolled during active disease. Sequences were obtained from peripheral blood. This rearrangement joins TRBV30 to TRBJ2-5; D uncertain. The CDR3 DNA follows: TGTGCCTGGAGTGTTGCGCGCCAAGAGACCCAGTACTTC. Translating it yields CAWSVARQETQYF.